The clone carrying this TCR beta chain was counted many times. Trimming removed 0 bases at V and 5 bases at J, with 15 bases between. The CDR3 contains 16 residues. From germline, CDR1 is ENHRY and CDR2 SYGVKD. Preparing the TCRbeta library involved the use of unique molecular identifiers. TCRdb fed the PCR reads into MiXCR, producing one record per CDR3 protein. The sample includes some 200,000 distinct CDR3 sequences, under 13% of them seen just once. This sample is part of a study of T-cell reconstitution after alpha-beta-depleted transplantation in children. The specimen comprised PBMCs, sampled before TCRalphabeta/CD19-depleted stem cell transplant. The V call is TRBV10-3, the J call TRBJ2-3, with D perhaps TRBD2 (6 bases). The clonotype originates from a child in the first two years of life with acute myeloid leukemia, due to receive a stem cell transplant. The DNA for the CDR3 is TGTGCCATCAGTGAGTCAATGGCGGGACGGGGAGATACGCAGTATTTT. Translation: CAISESMAGRGDTQYF.